The present TCR beta chain was sequenced within a study of blood T cell repertoires in COVID-19. Background on the study: Italy, Spain and the United States were the sources of the convalescent and acute COVID-19 samples.

Clones were read by immunoSEQ multiplex PCR, and TCRdb kept only the in-frame ones, dropping some. Of 150,000 or so clones listed, more than 85% are singletons. Trimming stripped 6 bases from V and 5 bases from J, with 13 bases between. Looked up from germline, CDR1 is SGHTA and CDR2 is FQGNSA. The CDR3 loop spans 13 amino acids. This clone has more than one count but fewer than ten. The sequence came from a man between 60 and 70 years old with COVID-19, enrolled during active disease. The sequenced sample consisted of peripheral blood. The genes are TRBV7-2 and TRBJ1-1; D may be TRBD1 (6 bases). CDR3 nucleotide sequence: TGTGCCAGCAGAAGGGGGGGGGCAACTGAAGCTTTCTTT. This translates into CASRRGGATEAFF.